What follows describes a single T cell receptor (beta chain). The antigen is not known. A single base separates this from a much larger clone, so it may be a read error. Alongside blood RNA obtained from unsorted whole blood, germline DNA was also extracted. Chronic HBV infection was present, with no prior treatment. Before the operation took place, approximately 4 milliliters of peripheral blood were collected. With 500 to 650 ng total RNA as template and a constant-region primer, TCR beta cDNA was made. Generation of the TCR beta libraries relied on three nested multiplex PCR rounds using slightly modified ARM-PCR. TCRdb recomputed calls from the multiplex PCR reads with MiXCR, one row per CDR3 protein. The sample holds 250,000 to 400,000 distinct CDR3 sequences, about 60% seen once. This specimen comes from a study of tumor-infiltrating lymphocytes in primary liver carcinoma. General study results and limits: Tumor-adjacent and tumor-blood pairs overlapped less than tumor region pairs did.

Sequenced input: peripheral blood. The receptor was isolated from a man aged 40-49 years with primary liver carcinoma and hepatitis B virus infection.

The CDR3 DNA is TGTGCCAGCAGGAACCTCTACAATGAGCAGTCCTTC. Translation: CASRNLYNEQSF. V usage is TRBV6-5 and J usage is TRBJ2-1; no clear D. The germline CDR1 and CDR2 sequences are MNHEY and SVGAGI. The CDR3 contains 12 residues.